The TCR beta chain described here comes from a study of blood T cell repertoires in COVID-19 (TCRdb year 2020). The study in broad terms: The collaborator samples originated in the United States, Italy and Spain and spanned the acute and convalescent phases of COVID-19. The repertoires were made available in a free public database intended to serve as a resource for research on the immune response to SARS-CoV-2. A de-identified subject ID, COVID-19 status, age in years and sex were almost always included in the sample metadata. Subjects who had been exposed to COVID-19, were actively infected with it, or had recovered from it provided the deeply sampled blood TCRbeta repertoires that made up the dataset. Samples came from the ongoing ImmuneRACE study (first 160 participants) plus 1,254 subjects from 6 global collaborators. The material from the prospective study consisted of cDNA or gDNA derived from T cells, B-cell-depleted T cells, or PBMCs. Where available, HLA class I and class II types were obtained from metadata supplied by the sample provider rather than from assay-based typing.

Collaborating institutions collected whole blood in K2EDTA tubes following their own protocols. For TCRbeta analysis, collaborator samples were shipped as frozen whole blood, as isolated PBMCs, or as DNA extracted from either sample type. The immunoSEQ Assay, a bias-controlled multiplex PCR, was used to amplify TCRbeta CDR3 regions from genomic DNA. In the original analysis: The number of nucleated cells in each sample was estimated from the amplification of reference gene primers within the assay. Sequence reads were collapsed and filtered to measure the absolute abundance of every unique TCRbeta CDR3 rearrangement. Productive Simpson clonality was computed per sample as the square root of Simpson's diversity index over productive rearrangements. TCRdb mirrors the immuneACCESS table, restricted to in-frame sequences. Some clones are absent from its copies; in checked studies, under half trace to an unresolved V gene, and the reason for the others is unknown. The DNA was the basis for D and trimming; V, J and clone size are from that table. Recorded for this sample are 150,000 to 200,000 clones; around 86% of them occurred a single time. The ten largest clones represent roughly 9.1% of the sample.

This clone appeared a few times. Its binding antigen is unknown. The input lacks base qualities; no much larger clone sits a single base away. Broad study findings and their caveats: Clinical and demographic metadata were provided uncurated, with the amount varying by source and participant.

The clonotype was recovered from a man aged 45-65 years with active or convalescent COVID-19. The sequencing input was peripheral blood.

Here is the DNA: TGTGCCTGGGGGGACAGTCATAATTCACCCCTCCACTTT. Protein translation: CAWGDSHNSPLHF. The chain joins TRBV30 to TRBJ1-6, and TRBD1 aligns with 7 junction nucleotides. The CDR1 and CDR2 encoded by the germline V gene (reference sequence) are GTSNPN and SVGIG. The CDR3 contains 13 residues, cysteine and phenylalanine counted. CDR3 DNA is the only sequence kept; it has 39 bases, read in frame from the first base. For this chain, trimming is 5 bases at the V end and 5 bases at the J end, and the number of junction bases without a gene match is 3.